This T cell receptor beta chain was recorded in a study of blood T cell repertoires in COVID-19. The study assigned cohorts using participant-reported clinical history. Generated by immunoSEQ multiplex PCR, the TCRdb table keeps only in-frame clones and is missing some. The repertoire includes 200,000 to 250,000 clones, roughly 85% of them detected once, and approximately 9.6% sits in the top ten. In germline, CDR1 is SGHTA, CDR2 FQGNSA. The V gene lost 5 bases and the J gene lost 4 bases, with 17 bases spanning the gap. The CDR3 is made up of 15 amino acids. The TCR sequence derives from a woman aged 50 to 60 with acute COVID-19. The J gene is TRBJ1-2, the V gene TRBV7-2, with unresolved D. Sequencing was done on a sample of PBMCs or T cells enriched from blood (not recorded which). The CDR3 spells CASSLLPESIYGYTF. The CDR3 DNA reads as TGTGCCAGCAGCCTCCTCCCGGAGAGCATCTATGGCTACACCTTC.